This T cell receptor (beta chain) appears in the sequencing data of a study of blood T cell repertoires in COVID-19. Study-wide context: PBMCs, B-cell-depleted T cells, or T cells provided the cDNA or gDNA that made up the material.

Trimming took 3 bases from V and 7 from J; bases not matched to a gene: 8. This CDR3 comprises 14 residues. The germline V gene has CDR1 ENHRY and CDR2 SYGVKD. Only in-frame clones appear in the TCRdb table, and some are missing; sequencing was by immunoSEQ multiplex PCR. The data show about 270,000 clones, less than 85% seen once. This receptor was identified in a woman younger than 35 with acute or convalescent COVID-19. The chain couples TRBV10-3 to TRBJ2-5; 7 bases line up with TRBD2. The sequenced sample consisted of peripheral blood. The CDR3 protein is CAISEGRERGTQYF. In DNA form, the CDR3 reads TGTGCCATCAGTGAAGGGCGGGAGAGGGGGACCCAGTACTTC.